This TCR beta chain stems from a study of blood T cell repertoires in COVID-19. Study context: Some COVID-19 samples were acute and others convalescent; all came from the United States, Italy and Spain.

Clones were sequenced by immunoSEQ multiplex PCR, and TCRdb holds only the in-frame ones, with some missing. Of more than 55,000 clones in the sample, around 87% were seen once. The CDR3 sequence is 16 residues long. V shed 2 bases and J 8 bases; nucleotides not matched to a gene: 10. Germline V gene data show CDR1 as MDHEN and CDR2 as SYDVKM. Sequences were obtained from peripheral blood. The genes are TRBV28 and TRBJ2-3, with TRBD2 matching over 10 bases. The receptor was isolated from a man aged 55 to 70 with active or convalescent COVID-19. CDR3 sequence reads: CASSLTSGRVSTTQYF. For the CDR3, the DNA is TGTGCCAGCAGTTTAACAAGCGGGAGGGTGTCTACTACGCAGTATTTT.